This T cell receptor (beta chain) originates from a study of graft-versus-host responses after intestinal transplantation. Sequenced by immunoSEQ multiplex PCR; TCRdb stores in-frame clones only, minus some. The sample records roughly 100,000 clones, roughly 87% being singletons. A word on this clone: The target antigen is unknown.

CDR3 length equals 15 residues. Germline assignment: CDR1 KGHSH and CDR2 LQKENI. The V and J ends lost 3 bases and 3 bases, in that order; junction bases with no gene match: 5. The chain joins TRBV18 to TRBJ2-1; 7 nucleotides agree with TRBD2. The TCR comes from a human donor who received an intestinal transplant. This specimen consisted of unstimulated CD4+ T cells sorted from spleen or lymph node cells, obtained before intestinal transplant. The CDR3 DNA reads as TGTGCCAGCTCACCTTCCGCGGGGGTCTACAATGAGCAGTTCTTC. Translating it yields CASSPSAGVYNEQFF. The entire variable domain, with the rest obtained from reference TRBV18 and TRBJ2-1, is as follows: NAGVMQNPRHLVRRRGQEARLRCSPMKGHSHVYWYRQLPEEGLKFMVYLQKENIIDESGMPKERFSAEFPKEGPSILRIQQVVRGDSAAYFCASSPSAGVYNEQFFGPGTRLTVL.